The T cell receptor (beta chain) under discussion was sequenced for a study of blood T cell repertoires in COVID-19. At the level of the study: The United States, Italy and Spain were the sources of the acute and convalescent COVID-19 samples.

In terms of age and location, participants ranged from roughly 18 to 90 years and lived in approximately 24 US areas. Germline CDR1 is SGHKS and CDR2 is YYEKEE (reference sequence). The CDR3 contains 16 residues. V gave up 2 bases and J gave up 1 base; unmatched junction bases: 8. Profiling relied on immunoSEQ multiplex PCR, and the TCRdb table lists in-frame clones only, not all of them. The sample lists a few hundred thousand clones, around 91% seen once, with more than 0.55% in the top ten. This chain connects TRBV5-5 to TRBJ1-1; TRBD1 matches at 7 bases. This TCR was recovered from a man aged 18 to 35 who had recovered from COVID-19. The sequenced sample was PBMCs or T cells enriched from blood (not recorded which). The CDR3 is CASSLRITGANTEAFF. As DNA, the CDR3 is TGTGCCAGCAGCTTACGAATTACAGGGGCGAACACTGAAGCTTTCTTT.